A selection of T cell receptor beta chains follows, all from one sample in a study of T cell changes during pregnancy in multiple sclerosis. The repertoire was sequenced with immunoSEQ multiplex PCR; TCRdb's copy has only in-frame clones and lacks some. The table has 51,000 or so clones, about 92% seen once. Specimen: peripheral blood, collected in the second trimester of pregnancy. The receptors originated from a female donor with multiple sclerosis, enrolled in a pregnancy study. The CDR3 runs from the conserved cysteine through the conserved F or W. A D gene is named only where the DNA matches it firmly. Expanded clones are given a class, and other clones once, few, many or no size at all.

V gene	J gene	D gene	clone size	CDR3 DNA	CDR3 protein
TRBV18	TRBJ2-6	-	once	TGTGCCAGCTCCCTCATTGGACAGAGCTCTGGGGCCAACGTCCTGACTTTC	CASSLIGQSSGANVLTF
TRBV2	TRBJ2-4	TRBD2	-	TGTGCCAGCAGTGAAACTAGCGGACTAGCCAAAAACATTCAGTACTTC	CASSETSGLAKNIQYF
TRBV25-1	TRBJ1-1	TRBD1	medium-sized	TGTGCCACTATACAAATGACAGGGCCAAACACTGAAGCTTTCTTT	CATIQMTGPNTEAFF
TRBV5-5	TRBJ2-4	TRBD1	-	TGTGCCAGCTCCGGGACAGATAAAAACATTCAGTACTTC	CASSGTDKNIQYF
TRBV5-1	TRBJ2-7	TRBD2	-	TGCGCCAGCAGCTTCTCTAGCGGGACCTACGAGCAGTACTTC	CASSFSSGTYEQYF
TRBV19	TRBJ1-1	TRBD1	-	TGTGCCAGTAGTGTGACAGGGTATGCAGAAGCTTTCTTT	CASSVTGYAEAFF
TRBV10-1	TRBJ1-4	TRBD1	few	TGCGCCAGCAGCGGCAGGGGGAGAGAAAAACTGTTTTTT	CASSGRGREKLFF
TRBV13	TRBJ2-1	TRBD2	-	TGTGCCAGCTCCGGGACTAGCGTTTTTAGCTCCTACAATGAGCAGTTCTTC	CASSGTSVFSSYNEQFF
TRBV12-2	TRBJ2-5	-	few	TGTGCAAGTCCGCCCTCGGGCCGGGCGGGGACCCAGTACTTC	CASPPSGRAGTQYF
TRBV4-2	TRBJ2-7	-	-	TGTGCCAGCAGCCAGGGGCTGGGGACTTACGAGCAGTACTTC	CASSQGLGTYEQYF
TRBV28	TRBJ2-1	TRBD2	-	TGTGCCAGCAGCCCGGGACTATACAATGAGCAGTTCTTC	CASSPGLYNEQFF
TRBV27	TRBJ1-1	-	-	TGTGCCAGCAGTTTATCGATGGCGTTCCCGGGGACAACTGAAGCTTTCTTT	CASSLSMAFPGTTEAFF
TRBV4-3	TRBJ1-1	TRBD1	once	TGCGCCAGCAGCCAGGGACAGGGGGCTCGGGACACTGAAGCTTTCTTT	CASSQGQGARDTEAFF
TRBV5-4	TRBJ2-7	-	-	TGTGCCAGCAGCTTGGGGGCGGGTCGGAGGGAGCAGTACTTC	CASSLGAGRREQYF
TRBV2	TRBJ2-3	TRBD2	-	TGTGCCAGCAGTGATTTAGGGGGACTAGGTTCAGATACGCAGTATTTT	CASSDLGGLGSDTQYF
TRBV9	TRBJ1-3	-	-	TGTGCCAGCAGCGTAGGATCCCAGGGGCCGGGAAACACCATATATTTT	CASSVGSQGPGNTIYF
TRBV5-6	TRBJ2-7	TRBD2	-	TGTGCCAGCAGCCTTACTAGCGGGATAAGGGGCTCCCACGAGCAGTACTTC	CASSLTSGIRGSHEQYF
TRBV5-1	TRBJ2-1	TRBD2	-	TGCGCCAGCAGCACGGGACTAGCGGACGGCAATGAGCAGTTCTTC	CASSTGLADGNEQFF
TRBV5-5	TRBJ1-4	TRBD1	-	TGTGCCAGCAGCTTACCCGGGACAGGCTATAATGAAAAACTGTTTTTT	CASSLPGTGYNEKLFF
TRBV27	TRBJ2-7	TRBD1	-	TGTGCCAGCAGTGCTCCGGACAGGGGACGGGCTAGGGAGCAGTACTTC	CASSAPDRGRAREQYF